One sample yielded the 21 T cell receptor beta chains listed below, sequenced in a study of cytomegalovirus exposure and HLA in healthy donors. The study ran its PCR with 60 Vbeta and 13 Jbeta primers. Sequencing used immunoSEQ multiplex PCR; TCRdb keeps in-frame clones, though not all of them. The repertoire includes about 130,000 clones, around 77% of them detected once, and approximately 1.2% sits in the top ten. The sample comprised PBMCs. The receptors stem from a man aged 50 to 59 in good health and CMV-seronegative.

V usage is TRBV4-1 and J usage is TRBJ2-7; 9 nucleotides agree with TRBD1. CDR3 length: 15 residues. Germline loops: CDR1 MGHRA, CDR2 YSYEKL. With 1 base clipped from V and 4 bases from J, the junction kept 5 bases outside the gene matches. The CDR3 DNA is TGCGCCAGCAGCCAAGCGGACAGGGGATCTTACGAGCAGTACTTC. Its translation: CASSQADRGSYEQYF.

V gene TRBV6-5 combines with J gene TRBJ1-6; 9 positions agree with TRBD1. CDR1 MNHEY and CDR2 SVGAGI come from the germline V gene. The ends lost 6 bases at V and 8 bases at J; junction bases unmatched: 5. CDR3 size: 14 residues. The CDR3 nucleotides read TGTGCCAGCAGGAGACAGGGGGGCGATTCACCCCTCCACTTT. Translating gives CASRRQGGDSPLHF.

J is TRBJ1-4 and V is TRBV9, with no clear D. CDR1 SGDLS and CDR2 YYNGEE come from the germline V gene. V dropped 0 bases and J dropped 0 bases, with 12 bases sitting between them. This CDR3 is 17 amino acids long. CDR3 in amino acids: CASSVEGRTSTNEKLFF. The DNA of the CDR3 is TGTGCCAGCAGCGTAGAGGGCAGGACTTCAACTAATGAAAAACTGTTTTTT. Supplemented by reference TRBV9 and TRBJ1-4, the full variable domain reads DSGVTQTPKHLITATGQRVTLRCSPRSGDLSVYWYQQSLDQGLQFLIQYYNGEERAKGNILERFSAQQFPDLHSELNLSSLELGDSALYFCASSVEGRTSTNEKLFFGSGTQLSVL.

V gene TRBV19 combines with J gene TRBJ1-5; unclear D gene. The V gene lost 7 bases and the J gene lost 4 bases, with 8 bases spanning the gap. This CDR3 has 12 residues. Per germline, CDR1 LNHDA and CDR2 SQIVND (reference sequence). The CDR3 DNA is TGTGCCAGTAAAGGACTAAATCAGCCCCAGCATTTT. Protein product: CASKGLNQPQHF.

To note about this clone: One end of the junction fails to match germline, which may point to a read error. J is TRBJ2-2 and V is TRBV2, with TRBD2 matching over 8 bases. The CDR3 extends over 16 amino acids. Germline loops: CDR1 SNHLY, CDR2 FYNNEI. DNA of the CDR3: TGTGCCAGCAGGGAAGGCCTAGCGGGCCTTACCGGGGAGCTGTTTTTT. Protein sequence: CASREGLAGLTGELFF.

This rearrangement joins TRBV30 to TRBJ2-1; possibly TRBD1 for D (5 bases). Trimming shortened V by 3 bases and J by 2 bases, and 8 bases separated the two germline ends. Germline V gives CDR1 GTSNPN, CDR2 SVGIG (reference sequence). This CDR3 is built from 13 residues. CDR3: CAWSLQAYNEQFF. CDR3 sequence (DNA): TGTGCCTGGAGCTTACAGGCCTACAATGAGCAGTTCTTC. Supplemented by reference TRBV30 and TRBJ2-1, the full variable domain reads SQTIHQWPATLVQPVGSPLSLECTVEGTSNPNLYWYRQAAGRGLQLLFYSVGIGQISSEVPQNLSASRPQDRQFILSSKKLLLSDSGFYLCAWSLQAYNEQFFGPGTRLTVL.

The genes are TRBV6-1 and TRBJ1-2; 10 nucleotides agree with TRBD1. The trim removed 6 bases at V and 5 bases at J, leaving 6 bases unmatched. The CDR3 is 14 residues long. Germline-derived CDR1 and CDR2 are MNHNS and SASEGT. CDR3 in amino acids: CASRTWTGGYGYTF. The CDR3 DNA reads TGTGCCAGCAGAACCTGGACAGGGGGTTATGGCTACACCTTC.

The chain combines TRBV11-2 with TRBJ2-1; D call uncertain. The germline gives CDR1 SGHAT, CDR2 FQNNGV. The CDR3 loop spans 13 amino acids. V was clipped by 5 bases and J by 5 bases, with 10 bases between them. The DNA of the CDR3 is TGTGCCAGCAGCCCTAAGAGCGACAATGAGCAGTTCTTC. Protein sequence: CASSPKSDNEQFF.

The chain couples TRBV30 to TRBJ1-5; 9 positions agree with TRBD1. With 1 base clipped from V and 3 bases from J, the junction kept 7 bases outside the gene matches. This CDR3 is built from 16 residues. The germline gives CDR1 GTSNPN, CDR2 SVGIG (reference sequence). The chain's CDR3 is CAWSAQGQGINQPQHF. CDR3 DNA sequence: TGTGCCTGGAGTGCCCAGGGACAGGGCATCAATCAGCCCCAGCATTTT.

This chain links TRBV5-4 with TRBJ2-1, with TRBD1 matching 9 bases. CDR1 and CDR2 from the germline V gene are SGHNT and YYREEE (reference sequence). J lost 4 bases, V lost 5 bases, and 7 bases had no gene match. The CDR3 has 15 amino acids. The DNA of the CDR3 is TGTGCCAGCAGGCCTGACAGGGGGGCTTACAATGAGCAGTTCTTC. The encoded protein is CASRPDRGAYNEQFF.

The rearrangement joins TRBV10-3 to TRBJ1-4; no firm D call. The V and J ends lost 2 bases and 8 bases respectively, with 6 bases between them. The CDR3 has 12 residues. In germline, CDR1 is ENHRY, CDR2 SYGVKD. CDR3 bases: TGTGCCATCAGTGAGGAAAGCGAAAAACTGTTTTTT. It codes for CAISEESEKLFF.

This chain connects TRBV27 to TRBJ1-2; 7 bases are a match to TRBD1. The junction had 4 bases not matched to a gene; V was cut back by 2 bases and J by 7 bases. The germline V gene encodes CDR1 MNHEY and CDR2 SMNVEV (reference sequence). CDR3 length equals 13 residues. The CDR3 region is CASSLTGDGGYTF. The CDR3 coding sequence is TGTGCCAGCAGTTTAACAGGGGATGGTGGCTACACCTTC.

The chain employs TRBV2 and TRBJ1-2; no definite D call. This CDR3 is 14 amino acids long. Deletions cut 7 bases from V and 1 base from J, with 13 bases between. Germline CDR1 SNHLY, CDR2 FYNNEI. The CDR3 sequence: CASTRVPFNYGYTF. The CDR3 nucleotides read TGTGCCAGCACCCGAGTGCCTTTTAACTATGGCTACACCTTC.

The V gene is TRBV5-4, the J gene TRBJ2-7; 8 bases match TRBD1. CDR3 size: 15 residues. The V and J ends lost 0 bases and 3 bases, in that order; junction bases with no gene match: 5. Germline V gene lookup returns CDR1 SGHNT and CDR2 YYREEE (reference sequence). CDR3 residues: CASSLGTGGVYEQYF. The CDR3 nucleotides are TGTGCCAGCAGCTTGGGAACAGGGGGTGTCTACGAGCAGTACTTC.

The gene calls are TRBV5-1 and TRBJ2-7, with D possibly TRBD2 on 5 matching bases. The CDR3 contains 14 residues. Germline CDR1 and CDR2: SGHRS and YFSETQ. V dropped 4 bases and J dropped 1 base, with 12 bases sitting between them. CDR3 in amino acids: CASSVNGNSYEQYF. CDR3 sequence (DNA): TGCGCCAGCAGCGTGAACGGGAATTCCTACGAGCAGTACTTC.

This clone turned up a few times. V gene TRBV6-6 combines with J gene TRBJ1-1; 8 positions agree with TRBD1. V was pared by 6 bases and J by 4 bases, with 10 bases of the junction left unmatched. CDR3 length equals 15 residues. CDR1 is MNHNY, CDR2 SVGAGI, per germline (reference sequence). The CDR3 nucleotides read TGTGCCAGCAGGTGGCAGGGGGCTCCTAGCACTGAAGCTTTCTTT. Its translation: CASRWQGAPSTEAFF.

The V and J genes are TRBV14 and TRBJ1-2; weak D call: TRBD1 (5 bases). Germline lookup yields CDR1 SGHDN and CDR2 FVKESK. The CDR3 totals 14 residues. The V end lost 1 base, the J end lost 7 bases, and 13 bases lay between the germline ends. In nucleotides, the CDR3 is TGTGCCAGCAGCCAAGTTCAAACAGGAGTTGGCTACACCTTC. Protein product: CASSQVQTGVGYTF.

The chain joins TRBV6-5 to TRBJ2-5; no reliable D call. The CDR3 covers 13 residues. The germline V gene encodes CDR1 MNHEY and CDR2 SVGAGI. Trimming cost V 5 bases and J 5 bases, with 12 bases left between them. The CDR3 here is CASSPLSGETQYF. CDR3 nucleotide sequence: TGTGCCAGCAGTCCGCTTTCGGGTGAGACCCAGTACTTC.

The chain employs TRBV7-8 and TRBJ2-5; D may be TRBD1 (6 bases). Germline V gives CDR1 SGHVS, CDR2 FQNEAQ. The CDR3 has 15 residues. V was shortened by 5 bases and J by 6 bases, with 19 bases between the two germline ends. The CDR3 nucleotides are TGTGCCAGCAGCCTTACCACGGGACACCTAAAGACCCAGTACTTC. As protein: CASSLTTGHLKTQYF.

This clone was seen a handful of times. The CDR3 nucleotides are TGTGCCAGTAGTCCTCAGGGTGTCACCATATATTTT. This codes for CASSPQGVTIYF. V usage is TRBV19 and J usage is TRBJ1-3; maybe TRBD1 (5 bases). V shed 5 bases and J shed 9 bases, with 11 bases lying between them. The V gene's germline CDR1 is LNHDA and CDR2 SQIVND (reference sequence). The CDR3 is 12 residues long.

V usage is TRBV19 and J usage is TRBJ1-2; D is uncertain. The CDR3 runs 12 residues. Trimming took 3 bases from V and 4 from J, leaving 6 bases between them. Germline values: CDR1 LNHDA, CDR2 SQIVND (reference sequence). CDR3 in amino acids: CASSIPGYGYTF. The CDR3 DNA follows: TGTGCCAGTAGTATCCCCGGCTATGGCTACACCTTC.